What follows are 15 T cell receptor delta chains derived from one specimen sequenced in a study of intestinal T cells in coeliac disease. Genomic DNA came from ten roughly 4.9-µm formalin-fixed paraffin-embedded scrolls per case. TRD repertoires were amplified in bulk with BIOMED-2 primers from around 150 ng of biopsy DNA. TCRdb ran CATT on the multiplex PCR reads. The table shows approximately 1,400 delta-chain clones, with about 69% occurring only once. Sequencing was performed on a duodenal biopsy. These receptors came from a human donor with celiac disease.

This clone is large in the sample. The chain links TRDV1 to TRDJ1, with 8 bases identical to TRDD3. This CDR3 is built from 21 residues. V dropped 1 base and J dropped 0; count of bases not matched to a gene: 19. Germline V CDR1 and CDR2: TSWWSYY, QGS. Here the CDR3 DNA reads TGTGCTCTTGGGGAACGCCCCCACGCGTCCCCTGGGGGACCCTACACCGATAAACTCATCTTT. Amino acids: CALGERPHASPGGPYTDKLIF.

The V and J genes are TRDV1 and TRDJ1; D is possibly TRDD2 or TRDD3 (9 bases each). Trimming stripped 4 bases from V and 3 bases from J, with 33 bases between. The CDR3 loop spans 21 amino acids. CDR1 is TSWWSYY and CDR2 is QGS in the germline V gene. The CDR3 loop reads CALGARAFLRLGDKGADKLIF. CDR3 nucleotides: TGTGCTCTTGGGGCACGGGCCTTCCTACGTTTGGGGGATAAAGGGGCCGATAAACTCATCTTT.

The genes are TRDV1 and TRDJ1; 11 positions agree with TRDD3. V lost 1 base to trimming and J lost 2 bases; unmatched junction nucleotides: 39. This CDR3 has 28 amino acids. Germline assignment: CDR1 TSWWSYY and CDR2 QGS. The CDR3 sequence is CALGEPVLPNGGYGGGWGILLMTDKLIF. CDR3 DNA sequence: TGTGCTCTTGGGGAACCGGTCCTACCCAATGGGGGATACGGAGGAGGGTGGGGGATCCTGCTTATGACCGATAAACTCATCTTT.

The gene calls are TRDV2 and TRDJ1, with D maybe TRDD2 (6 bases). The CDR3 is 16 residues long. Per the germline V gene, CDR1 is GEAIGNYY and CDR2 is EKD. The V end was cut by 8 bases, the J end by 0 bases, with 21 bases between. The CDR3 bases are TGTGCCTTCCTACGTGGAAGTACCTCAGACACCGATAAACTCATCTTT. It is translated as CAFLRGSTSDTDKLIF.

V usage is TRDV1 and J usage is TRDJ1; 12 nucleotides line up with TRDD3. The V and J ends lost 0 bases and 0 bases, in that order; junction bases with no gene match: 14. The CDR3 sequence is 21 residues long. CDR1 and CDR2 (germline): TSWWSYY, QGS. CDR3 DNA sequence: TGTGCTCTTGGGGAACTATTCCGTTTTACTGGGGGATACAGGGACACCGATAAACTCATCTTT. Residues: CALGELFRFTGGYRDTDKLIF.

Of note for this clone: A far larger clone is only one base removed, so a read error is likely. This sample also contains other DNA sequences that code for the same CDR3. The chain employs TRDV1 and TRDJ1; 9 bases fit TRDD3. This CDR3 comprises 20 residues. J was trimmed by 4 bases and V by 0 bases; bases with no gene match: 18. Germline CDR1 and CDR2: TSWWSYY and QGS. CDR3 DNA sequence: TGTGCTCTTGGGGAACTAGTTTTCCCCCGTACTGGGGGAGATATCGATAAACTCATCTTT. Translation: CALGELVFPRTGGDIDKLIF.

Concerning this clone itself: A much larger clone differs from this one at a single base, so this may be a read error. This chain's CDR3 is CALGAPSERWGAFYTNKLIF. CDR3 DNA sequence: TGTGCTCTTGGGGCCCCTTCGGAGAGGTGGGGGGCCTTCTACACCAATAAACTCATCTTT. This rearrangement joins TRDV1 to TRDJ1; tentative D call: TRDD3 (6 bases). Germline CDR1 is TSWWSYY and CDR2 is QGS. The CDR3 is 20 amino acids.

This clone appeared once. CDR3 sequence: CALGEGPFLNWGHGMADKLIF. As DNA, the CDR3 is TGTGCTCTTGGGGAAGGGCCATTCTTAAACTGGGGGCATGGTATGGCCGATAAACTCATCTTT. The chain couples TRDV1 to TRDJ1, with 8 bases fitting TRDD3. There are 21 residues in the CDR3. CDR1 TSWWSYY and CDR2 QGS come from the germline V gene. V lost 2 bases and J lost 3; bases outside the gene matches: 23.

This clone was observed once. The chain recombines TRAV29/DV5 with TRDJ1, with no clear D. CDR3 length: 13 residues. Trimming took off 5 bases at V and 0 bases at J, with 11 bases between the two ends. CDR1 and CDR2 (germline): NSMFDY, ISSIKDK. Here the CDR3 reads CAASTVYTDKLIF. DNA for the CDR3: TGTGCAGCCTCAACGGTGTACACCGATAAACTCATCTTT.

This clone appeared a few times. No V gene was called, and the J gene is TRDJ1; the table's D call of TRDD3 was not tested on the DNA. CDR3 size: 15 residues. For the CDR3, the DNA is TGTGCCTCCGGAGGGTGGCCAATAAACACCGATAAACTCATCTTT. This translates into CASGGWPINTDKLIF.

With regard to this clone: A far larger clone is off by one base, so a read error is likely. V usage is TRDV2 and J usage is TRDJ1; 11 bases align to TRDD3. CDR1 is GEAIGNYY, CDR2 EKD, per germline. The CDR3 has 18 residues. Germline trimming cut 0 bases from V and 3 bases from J; bases unmatched to any gene: 11. The DNA of the CDR3 is TGTGCCTGTGACACCCCCCTACTGGGGGATAGAGCCGCCGATAAACTCATCTTT. Residues: CACDTPLLGDRAADKLIF.

This clone appeared once. The V call is TRDV1, the J call TRDJ1; the match to TRDD3 covers 11 bases. Germline V gene data show CDR1 as TSWWSYY and CDR2 as QGS. There are 22 residues in the CDR3. V was clipped by 0 bases and J by 1 base; unmatched bases: 19. CDR3 bases: TGTGCTCTTGGGGAACTGTCCTACCCCCGGTGGGGGATACGCGAGAGCACCGATAAACTCATCTTT. Residues: CALGELSYPRWGIRESTDKLIF.

This clone has just one count. This sequence is one base from a far larger clone and is likely a read error. The V call is TRDV2, the J call TRDJ3; 10 bases match TRDD3. The CDR3 has 18 residues. Germline CDR1 reads GEAIGNYY; CDR2 reads EKD. CDR3 amino acids: CAYDTLGDTSWDTRQMFF. In DNA form, the CDR3 reads TGTGCCTATGACACCTTGGGGGATACCTCCTGGGACACCCGACAGATGTTTTTC.

This chain joins TRDV1 and TRDJ1; 8 nucleotides line up with TRDD3. CDR1 and CDR2 (germline): TSWWSYY, QGS. The CDR3 extends over 16 amino acids. Trimming at V came to 1 base and at J to 3 bases, leaving 7 bases not matched to a gene. In DNA, the CDR3 is TGTGCTCTTGGGGAACGGGGATACTCGGGGGCCGATAAACTCATCTTT. Protein sequence: CALGERGYSGADKLIF.

On this clone itself: A far larger clone is one base from this, pointing to a likely read error. This chain connects TRDV2 to TRDJ1; possibly TRDD3 for D (6 bases). V lost 0 bases, J lost 2 bases, and 21 bases lay in between. The length of the CDR3 is 18 residues. CDR1 is GEAIGNYY, CDR2 EKD, per germline. CDR3 protein: CACDTVGGRYAVTDKLIF. CDR3 sequence (DNA): TGTGCCTGTGACACCGTTGGTGGGAGATACGCGGTGACCGATAAACTCATCTTT.